This T cell receptor (beta chain) was identified in a study of T cells expressing NK-cell markers (dated by TCRdb to the early 2020s). Regarding the study in general: TCR beta-chain repertoires were profiled in sorted CD3+CD56+NKG2C+, CD3+CD56+NKG2C- and CD3+CD56-NKG2C+ T-cell subsets from roughly eight donors. Among the eight sequenced donors, seven were HCMV-seropositive and one was HCMV-seronegative. The eight sequenced donors were randomly selected healthy volunteers, three men and five women. Libraries were sequenced as 2 x 150 bp reads on Illumina HiSeq 2000/2500, MiSeq or NextSeq.

The investigation overall reported the following: In six or seven donors, the dominant CD3+CD56+NKG2C+ clonotypes ranked among the top 10 CD8+ clonotypes, making up roughly 1.0-7.0% of CD8+ T cells. Whether the expanded NKG2C-expressing T cell clones were specific for HCMV antigens remained unclear. Those dominant clonotypes were again the most abundant among CD3+CD56-NKG2C+ cells in a handful of donors, at about 25-65%.

Sequenced using an Illumina HiSeq 2000. TCR beta cDNA libraries were prepared using 5'RACE template switching, which introduced a universal primer site and unique molecular identifiers. cDNA synthesis was primed from the TCR beta constant segment, followed by two successive PCR amplification steps. The authors' analysis ran thus. MIGEC was used to demultiplex reads and group the reads by UMI, and MiTCR was used to assemble and quantify clonotypes. To exclude erroneous sequences, only TCR cDNA sequences supported by at least two reads were retained. Downstream repertoire analysis used the tcR package, and clonotypes were matched across fractions by CDR3 nucleotide sequence plus V segment. VDJmatch was used to annotate antigen specificity against VDJdb, with one amino acid substitution in CDR3 permitted. TCRdb reprocessed the reads, and each CDR3 protein sequence is entered once, without DNA. TCRdb assigned the V and J calls; the authors' analysis was not used. This sample's listing comprises a few hundred thousand distinct CDR3 sequences. The ten largest clones capture 5.2% of the sample.

The CDR3 contains 14 residues, cysteine and phenylalanine counted. No DNA accompanies this entry. CDR1 LNHNV and CDR2 YYDKDF are derived from the germline V gene (reference sequence). To determine HCMV serostatus, a commercial ELISA kit was used to detect HCMV-specific IgG in serum. Ficoll density gradient centrifugation was used to isolate peripheral blood mononuclear cells from blood. As to this clonotype: Its antigen is not yet known.

The sequencing input was blood T cells: a sorted CD56 or NKG2C T cell subset, CD4+ or CD8+ T cells, or bulk PBMC T cells (not recorded which). This TCR derives from a man aged 18-70 years in good health. The sequence links TRBV15 to TRBJ1-6; TCRdb's D gene call, TRBD1, goes unchecked for lack of DNA. The CDR3 sequence is CATSSGQGNSPLHF. With the portions outside the CDR3 filled from the reference TRBV15 and TRBJ1-6 genes, the complete variable region becomes DAMVIQNPRYQVTQFGKPVTLSCSQTLNHNVMYWYQQKSSQAPKLLFHYYDKDFNNEADTPDNFQSRRPNTSFCFLDIRSPGLGDTAMYLCATSSGQGNSPLHFGNGTRLTVT.